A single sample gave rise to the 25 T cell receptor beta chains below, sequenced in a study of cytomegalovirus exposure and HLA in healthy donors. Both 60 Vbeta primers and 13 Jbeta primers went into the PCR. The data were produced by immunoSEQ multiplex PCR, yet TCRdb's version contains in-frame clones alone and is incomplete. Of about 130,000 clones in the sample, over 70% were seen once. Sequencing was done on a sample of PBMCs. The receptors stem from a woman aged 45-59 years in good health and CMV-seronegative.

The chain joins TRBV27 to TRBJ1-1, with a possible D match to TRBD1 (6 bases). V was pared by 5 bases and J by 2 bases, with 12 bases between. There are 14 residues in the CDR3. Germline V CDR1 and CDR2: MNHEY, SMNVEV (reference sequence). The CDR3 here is CASSPQGPNTEAFF. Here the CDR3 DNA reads TGTGCCAGCAGTCCACAGGGCCCAAACACTGAAGCTTTCTTT.

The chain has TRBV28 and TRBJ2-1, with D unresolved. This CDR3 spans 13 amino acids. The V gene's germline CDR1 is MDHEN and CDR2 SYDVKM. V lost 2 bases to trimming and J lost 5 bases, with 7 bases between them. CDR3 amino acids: CASSLRLNNEQFF. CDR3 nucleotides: TGTGCCAGCAGTTTACGTTTAAACAATGAGCAGTTCTTC.

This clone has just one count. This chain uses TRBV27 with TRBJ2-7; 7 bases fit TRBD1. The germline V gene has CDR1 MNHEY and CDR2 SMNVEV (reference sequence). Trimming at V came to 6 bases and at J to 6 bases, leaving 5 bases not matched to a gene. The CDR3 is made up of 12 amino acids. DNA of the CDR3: TGTGCCAGCAGCCCGACAGGGCTCGAGCAGTACTTC. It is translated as CASSPTGLEQYF.

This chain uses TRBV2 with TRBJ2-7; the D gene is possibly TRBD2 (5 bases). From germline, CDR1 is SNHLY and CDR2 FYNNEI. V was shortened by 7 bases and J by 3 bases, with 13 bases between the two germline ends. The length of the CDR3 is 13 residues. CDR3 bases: TGTGCCAGCATTGGGCGGGTGCTCTACGAGCAGTACTTC. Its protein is CASIGRVLYEQYF.

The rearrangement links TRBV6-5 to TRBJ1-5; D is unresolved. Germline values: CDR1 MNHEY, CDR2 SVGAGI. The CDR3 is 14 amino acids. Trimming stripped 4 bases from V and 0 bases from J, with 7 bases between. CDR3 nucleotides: TGTGCCAGCAGTTCCGGGGATAGCAATCAGCCCCAGCATTTT. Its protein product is CASSSGDSNQPQHF.

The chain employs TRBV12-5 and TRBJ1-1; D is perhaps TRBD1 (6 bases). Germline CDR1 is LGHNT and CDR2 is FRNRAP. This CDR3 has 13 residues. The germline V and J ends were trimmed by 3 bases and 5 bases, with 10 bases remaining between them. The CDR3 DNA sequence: TGTGCTAGTGGTTTCTTGGACAGTACTGAAGCTTTCTTT. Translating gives CASGFLDSTEAFF.

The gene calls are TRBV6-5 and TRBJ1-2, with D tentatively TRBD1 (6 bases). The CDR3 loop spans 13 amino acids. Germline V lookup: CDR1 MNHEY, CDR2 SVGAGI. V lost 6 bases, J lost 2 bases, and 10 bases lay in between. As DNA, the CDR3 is TGTGCCAGCAGGCCCGGGACAAACTATGGCTACACCTTC. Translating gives CASRPGTNYGYTF.

The CDR3 nucleotides read TGTGCCAGCAGGCCCAACCGAGCAACTAATGAAAAACTGTTTTTT. Translated: CASRPNRATNEKLFF. The J gene is TRBJ1-4, the V gene TRBV28, with D unresolved. Germline V CDR1 and CDR2: MDHEN, SYDVKM. This CDR3 comprises 15 residues. Trimming stripped 6 bases from V and 0 bases from J, with 11 bases between.

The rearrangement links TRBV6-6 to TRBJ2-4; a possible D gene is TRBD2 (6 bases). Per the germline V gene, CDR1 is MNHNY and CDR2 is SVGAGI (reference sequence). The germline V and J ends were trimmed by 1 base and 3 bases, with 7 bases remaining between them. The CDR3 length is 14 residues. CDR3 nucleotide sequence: TGTGCCAGCAGTTACTGGAGGGGCAAAAACATTCAGTACTTC. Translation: CASSYWRGKNIQYF.

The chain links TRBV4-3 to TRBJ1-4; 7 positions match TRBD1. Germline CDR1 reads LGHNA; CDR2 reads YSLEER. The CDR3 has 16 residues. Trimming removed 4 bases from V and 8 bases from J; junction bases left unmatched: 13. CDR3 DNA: TGCGCCAGCAGCCGCGTCCCGACAGGGACCGGCGAAAAACTGTTTTTT. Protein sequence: CASSRVPTGTGEKLFF.

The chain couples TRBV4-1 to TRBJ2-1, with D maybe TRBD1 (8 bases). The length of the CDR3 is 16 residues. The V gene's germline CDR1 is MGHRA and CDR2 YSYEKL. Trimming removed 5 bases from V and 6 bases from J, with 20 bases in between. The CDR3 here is CASSYPYNRGGNEQFF. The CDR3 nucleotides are TGCGCCAGCAGCTACCCTTATAACAGGGGGGGCAATGAGCAGTTCTTC.

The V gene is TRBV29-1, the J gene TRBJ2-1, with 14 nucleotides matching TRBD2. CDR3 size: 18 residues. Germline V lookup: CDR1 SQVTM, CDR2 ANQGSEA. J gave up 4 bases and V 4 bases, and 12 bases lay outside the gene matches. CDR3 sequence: CSVARPGLAGDAYNEQFF. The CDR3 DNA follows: TGCAGCGTTGCTCGTCCGGGACTAGCGGGGGACGCATACAATGAGCAGTTCTTC.

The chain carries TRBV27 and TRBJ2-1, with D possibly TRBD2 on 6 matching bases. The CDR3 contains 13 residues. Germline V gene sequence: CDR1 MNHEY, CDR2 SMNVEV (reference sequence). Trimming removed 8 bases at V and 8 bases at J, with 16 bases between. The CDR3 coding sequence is TGTGCCAGCTCACTTGGAGGGGCCCATGAGCAGTTCTTC. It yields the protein CASSLGGAHEQFF.

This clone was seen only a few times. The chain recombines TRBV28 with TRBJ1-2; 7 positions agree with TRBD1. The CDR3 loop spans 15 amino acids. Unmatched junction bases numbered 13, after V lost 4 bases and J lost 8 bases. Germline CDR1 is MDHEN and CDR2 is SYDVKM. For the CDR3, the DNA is TGTGCCAGCAGTTCGGATGAACAGGGGACTCGCGGCTACACCTTC. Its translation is CASSSDEQGTRGYTF.

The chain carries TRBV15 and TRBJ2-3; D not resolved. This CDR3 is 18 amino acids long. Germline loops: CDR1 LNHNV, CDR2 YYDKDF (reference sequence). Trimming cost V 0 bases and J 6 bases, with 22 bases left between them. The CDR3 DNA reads TGTGCCACCAGCAGAGAGGTAGACCAGGTCGCCTTAAGGGATACGCAGTATTTT. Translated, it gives CATSREVDQVALRDTQYF.

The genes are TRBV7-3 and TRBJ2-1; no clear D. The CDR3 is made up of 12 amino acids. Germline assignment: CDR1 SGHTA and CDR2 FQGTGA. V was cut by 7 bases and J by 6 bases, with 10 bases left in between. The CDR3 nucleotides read TGTGCCAGCAAATCCCCAGGCAATGAGCAGTTCTTC. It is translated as CASKSPGNEQFF.

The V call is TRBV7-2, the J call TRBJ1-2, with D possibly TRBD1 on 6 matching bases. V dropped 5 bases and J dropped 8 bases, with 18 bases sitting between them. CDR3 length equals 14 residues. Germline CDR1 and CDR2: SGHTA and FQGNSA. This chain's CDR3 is CASSADSSLYGYTF. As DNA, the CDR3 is TGTGCCAGCAGCGCGGACAGCAGTCTATACGGCTACACCTTC.

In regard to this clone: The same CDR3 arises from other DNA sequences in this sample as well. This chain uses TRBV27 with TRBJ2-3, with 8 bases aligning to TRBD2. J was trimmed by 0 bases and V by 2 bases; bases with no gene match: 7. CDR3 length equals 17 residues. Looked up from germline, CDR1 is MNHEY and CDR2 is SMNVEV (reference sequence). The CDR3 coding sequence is TGTGCCAGCAGTTTAAGGGCGGGAGGAACTAGCACAGATACGCAGTATTTT. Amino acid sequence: CASSLRAGGTSTDTQYF.

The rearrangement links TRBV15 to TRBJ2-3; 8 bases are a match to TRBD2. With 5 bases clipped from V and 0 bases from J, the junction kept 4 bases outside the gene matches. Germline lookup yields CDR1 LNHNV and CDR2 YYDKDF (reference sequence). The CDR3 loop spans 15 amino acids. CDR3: CATSPSSGSTDTQYF. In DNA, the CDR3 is TGTGCCACCAGCCCCTCTAGCGGGAGCACAGATACGCAGTATTTT. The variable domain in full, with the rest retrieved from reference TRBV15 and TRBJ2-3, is DAMVIQNPRYQVTQFGKPVTLSCSQTLNHNVMYWYQQKSSQAPKLLFHYYDKDFNNEADTPDNFQSRRPNTSFCFLDIRSPGLGDTAMYLCATSPSSGSTDTQYFGPGTRLTVL.

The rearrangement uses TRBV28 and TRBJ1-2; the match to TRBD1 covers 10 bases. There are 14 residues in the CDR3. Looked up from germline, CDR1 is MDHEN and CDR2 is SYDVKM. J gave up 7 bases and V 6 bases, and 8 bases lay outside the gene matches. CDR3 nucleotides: TGTGCCAGCAGGCCGACAGGGGGCGCTCCTGGCTACACCTTC. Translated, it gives CASRPTGGAPGYTF.

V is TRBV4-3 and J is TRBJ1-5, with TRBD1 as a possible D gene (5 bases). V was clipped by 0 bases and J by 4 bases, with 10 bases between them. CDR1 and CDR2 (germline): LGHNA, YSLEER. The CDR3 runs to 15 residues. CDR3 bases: TGCGCCAGCAGCCAAGATTCGGGGGAGAATCAGCCCCAGCATTTT. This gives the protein CASSQDSGENQPQHF.

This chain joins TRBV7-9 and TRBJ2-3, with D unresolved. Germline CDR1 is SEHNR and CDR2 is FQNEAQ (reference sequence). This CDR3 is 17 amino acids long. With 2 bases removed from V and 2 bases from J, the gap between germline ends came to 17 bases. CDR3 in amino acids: CASSLSVPLHYTDTQYF. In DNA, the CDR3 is TGTGCCAGCAGCTTAAGCGTCCCCCTACATTACACAGATACGCAGTATTTT.

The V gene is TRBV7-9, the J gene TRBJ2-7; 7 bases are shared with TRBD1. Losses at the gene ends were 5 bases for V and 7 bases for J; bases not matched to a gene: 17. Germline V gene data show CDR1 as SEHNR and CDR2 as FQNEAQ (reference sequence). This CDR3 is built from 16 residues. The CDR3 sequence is CASSQDPAGGLGEQYF. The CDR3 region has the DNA TGTGCCAGCAGCCAAGATCCGGCAGGGGGTCTTGGGGAGCAGTACTTC.

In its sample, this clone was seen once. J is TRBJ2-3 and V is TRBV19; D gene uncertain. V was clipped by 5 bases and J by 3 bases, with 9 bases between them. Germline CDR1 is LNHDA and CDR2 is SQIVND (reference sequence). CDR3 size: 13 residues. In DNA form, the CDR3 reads TGTGCCAGTAGTCCCGCAGTGACAGATACGCAGTATTTT. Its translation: CASSPAVTDTQYF.

Here the CDR3 reads CASSQQGMGTGELFF. The CDR3 DNA follows: TGTGCCAGCAGCCAGCAGGGGATGGGCACCGGGGAGCTGTTTTTT. The rearrangement joins TRBV7-9 to TRBJ2-2; TRBD1 might be the D (6 bases). Germline values: CDR1 SEHNR, CDR2 FQNEAQ (reference sequence). This CDR3 comprises 15 residues. Trimming cost V 5 bases and J 4 bases, with 14 bases left between them.